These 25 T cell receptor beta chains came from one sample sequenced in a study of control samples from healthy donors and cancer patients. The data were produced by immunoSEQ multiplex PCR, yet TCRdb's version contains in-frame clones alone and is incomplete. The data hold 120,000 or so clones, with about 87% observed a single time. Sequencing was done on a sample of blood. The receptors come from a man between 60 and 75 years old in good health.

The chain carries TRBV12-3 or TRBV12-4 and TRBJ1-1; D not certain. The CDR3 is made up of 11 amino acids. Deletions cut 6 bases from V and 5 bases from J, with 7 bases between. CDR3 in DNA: TGTGCCAGCAGCGTGGGGACTGAAGCTTTCTTT. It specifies CASSVGTEAFF.

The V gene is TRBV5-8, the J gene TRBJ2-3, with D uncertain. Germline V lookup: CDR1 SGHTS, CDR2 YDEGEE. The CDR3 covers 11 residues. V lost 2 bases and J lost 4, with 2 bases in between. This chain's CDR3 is CASSFADTQYF. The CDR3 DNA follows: TGTGCCAGCAGCTTCGCAGATACGCAGTATTTT.

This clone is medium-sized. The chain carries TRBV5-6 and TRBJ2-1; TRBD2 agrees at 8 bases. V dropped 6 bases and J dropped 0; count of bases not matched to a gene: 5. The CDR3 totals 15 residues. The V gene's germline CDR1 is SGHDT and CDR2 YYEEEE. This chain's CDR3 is CASTATSASYNEQFF. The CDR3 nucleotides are TGTGCCAGCACCGCGACTAGCGCCTCCTACAATGAGCAGTTCTTC.

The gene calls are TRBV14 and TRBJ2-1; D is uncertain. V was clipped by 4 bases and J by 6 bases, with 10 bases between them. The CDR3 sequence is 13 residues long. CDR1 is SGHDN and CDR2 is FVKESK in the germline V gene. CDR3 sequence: CASSLGGVNEQFF. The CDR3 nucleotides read TGTGCCAGCAGCCTGGGTGGGGTCAATGAGCAGTTCTTC.

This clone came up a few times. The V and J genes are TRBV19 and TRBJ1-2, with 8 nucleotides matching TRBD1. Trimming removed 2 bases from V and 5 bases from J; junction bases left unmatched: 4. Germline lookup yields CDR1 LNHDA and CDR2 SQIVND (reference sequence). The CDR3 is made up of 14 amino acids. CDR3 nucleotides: TGTGCCAGTAGTATATCCACAGGGGGATATGGCTACACCTTC. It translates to CASSISTGGYGYTF.

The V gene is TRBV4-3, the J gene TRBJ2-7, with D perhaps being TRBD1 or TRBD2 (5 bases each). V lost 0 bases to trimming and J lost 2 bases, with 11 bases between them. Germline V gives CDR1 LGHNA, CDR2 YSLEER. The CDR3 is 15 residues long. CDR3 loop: CASSQEKGPAYEQYF. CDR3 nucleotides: TGCGCCAGCAGCCAAGAGAAGGGACCAGCCTACGAGCAGTACTTC.

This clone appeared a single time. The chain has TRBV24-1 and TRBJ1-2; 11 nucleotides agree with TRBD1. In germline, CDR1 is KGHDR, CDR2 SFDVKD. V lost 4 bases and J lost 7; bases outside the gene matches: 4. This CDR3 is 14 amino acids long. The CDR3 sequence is CATSETGTGGGYTF. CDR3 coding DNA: TGTGCCACCAGTGAGACCGGGACAGGGGGTGGCTACACCTTC.

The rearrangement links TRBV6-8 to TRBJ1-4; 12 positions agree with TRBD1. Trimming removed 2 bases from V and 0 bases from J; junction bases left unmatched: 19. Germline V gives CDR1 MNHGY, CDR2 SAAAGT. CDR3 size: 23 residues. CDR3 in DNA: TGTGCCAGCAGTTACGATGGGGGACCATGCGGGGACAGGGGGCTTGCAACTAATGAAAAACTGTTTTTT. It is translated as CASSYDGGPCGDRGLATNEKLFF.

The CDR3 protein is CASLSGGADTGELFF. As DNA, the CDR3 is TGTGCCAGCCTCAGCGGGGGGGCTGACACCGGGGAGCTGTTTTTT. This sequence joins TRBV5-5 and TRBJ2-2, with 10 bases identical to TRBD2. With V trimmed by 7 bases and J by 3 bases, 6 bases remained unmatched. CDR1 SGHKS and CDR2 YYEKEE come from the germline V gene (reference sequence). This CDR3 comprises 15 residues.

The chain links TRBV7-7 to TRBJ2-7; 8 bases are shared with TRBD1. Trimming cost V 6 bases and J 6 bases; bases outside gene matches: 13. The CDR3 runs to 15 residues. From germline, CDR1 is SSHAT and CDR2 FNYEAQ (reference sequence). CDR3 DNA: TGTGCCAGCAGACAGCCGGGACAGGTGGGGGTCGAGCAGTACTTC. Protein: CASRQPGQVGVEQYF.

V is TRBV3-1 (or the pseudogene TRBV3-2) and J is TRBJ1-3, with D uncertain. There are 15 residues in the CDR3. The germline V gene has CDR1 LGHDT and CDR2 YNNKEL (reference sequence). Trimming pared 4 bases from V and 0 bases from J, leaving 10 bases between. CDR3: CASSPLLPSGNTIYF. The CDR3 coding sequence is TGTGCCAGCAGCCCCCTATTACCCTCTGGAAACACCATATATTTT.

The CDR3 here is CASSLVSSPNQPQHF. The CDR3 DNA is TGTGCCAGCAGCTTGGTCTCCAGCCCCAATCAGCCCCAGCATTTT. This sequence joins TRBV5-6 and TRBJ1-5; D not resolved. Trimming removed 0 bases at V and 3 bases at J, with 10 bases between. Looked up from germline, CDR1 is SGHDT and CDR2 is YYEEEE. This CDR3 is built from 15 residues.

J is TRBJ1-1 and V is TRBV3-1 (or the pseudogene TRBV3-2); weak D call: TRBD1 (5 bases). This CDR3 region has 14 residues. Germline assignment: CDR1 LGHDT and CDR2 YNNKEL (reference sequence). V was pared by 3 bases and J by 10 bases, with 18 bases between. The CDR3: CASSQTGQGWRAFF. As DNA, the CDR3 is TGTGCCAGCAGCCAGACGGGGCAGGGATGGCGAGCTTTCTTT.

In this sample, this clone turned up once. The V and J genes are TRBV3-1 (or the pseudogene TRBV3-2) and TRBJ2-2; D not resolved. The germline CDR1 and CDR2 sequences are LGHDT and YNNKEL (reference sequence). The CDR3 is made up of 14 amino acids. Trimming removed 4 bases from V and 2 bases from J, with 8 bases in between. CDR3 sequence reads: CASSPSRNTGELFF. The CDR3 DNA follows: TGTGCCAGCAGCCCCAGTCGAAACACCGGGGAGCTGTTTTTT.

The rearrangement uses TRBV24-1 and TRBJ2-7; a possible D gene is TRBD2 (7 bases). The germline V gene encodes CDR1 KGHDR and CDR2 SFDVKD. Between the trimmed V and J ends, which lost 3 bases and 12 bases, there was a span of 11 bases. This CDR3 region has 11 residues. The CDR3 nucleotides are TGTGCCACCAGTGATGGGGGGGCGCTGTACTTC. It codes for CATSDGGALYF.

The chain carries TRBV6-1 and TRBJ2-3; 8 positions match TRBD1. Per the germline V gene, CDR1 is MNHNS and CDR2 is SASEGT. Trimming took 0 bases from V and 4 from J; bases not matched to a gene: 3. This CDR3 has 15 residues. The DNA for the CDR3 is TGTGCCAGCAGTGAAGCCAGGGGGCGCGCAGATACGCAGTATTTT. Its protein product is CASSEARGRADTQYF.

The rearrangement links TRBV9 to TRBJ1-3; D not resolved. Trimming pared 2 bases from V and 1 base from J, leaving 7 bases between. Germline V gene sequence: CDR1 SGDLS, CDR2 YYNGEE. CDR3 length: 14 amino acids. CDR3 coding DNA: TGTGCCAGCAGCGTCTTTCAGTCTGGAAACACCATATATTTT. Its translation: CASSVFQSGNTIYF.

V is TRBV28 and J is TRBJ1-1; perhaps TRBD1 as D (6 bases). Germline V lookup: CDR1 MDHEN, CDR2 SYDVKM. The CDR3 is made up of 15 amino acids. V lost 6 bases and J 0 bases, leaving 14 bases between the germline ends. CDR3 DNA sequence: TGTGCCAGCAGGTCCCAGGGGACGTTGAACACTGAAGCTTTCTTT. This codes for CASRSQGTLNTEAFF.

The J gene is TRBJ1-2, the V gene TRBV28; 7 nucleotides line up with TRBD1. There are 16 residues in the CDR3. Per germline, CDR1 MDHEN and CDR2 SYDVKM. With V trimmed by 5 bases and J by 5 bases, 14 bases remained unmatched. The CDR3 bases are TGTGCCAGCAGTCCGTCGGGGTTAGGGGGCTCGTATGGCTACACCTTC. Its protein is CASSPSGLGGSYGYTF.

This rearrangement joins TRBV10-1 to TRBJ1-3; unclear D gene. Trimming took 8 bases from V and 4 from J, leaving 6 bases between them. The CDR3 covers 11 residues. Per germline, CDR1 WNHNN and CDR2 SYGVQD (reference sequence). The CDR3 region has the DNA TGCGCCAGCTCCTACGGAAACACCATATATTTT. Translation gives CASSYGNTIYF.

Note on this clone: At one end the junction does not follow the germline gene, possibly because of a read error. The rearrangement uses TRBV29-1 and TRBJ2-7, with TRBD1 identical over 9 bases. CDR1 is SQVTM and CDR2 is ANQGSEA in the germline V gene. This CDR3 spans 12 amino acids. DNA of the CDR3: TGCAGCGTTGACTTGCTGGGACAGGGCGAGAACTTC. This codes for CSVDLLGQGENF.

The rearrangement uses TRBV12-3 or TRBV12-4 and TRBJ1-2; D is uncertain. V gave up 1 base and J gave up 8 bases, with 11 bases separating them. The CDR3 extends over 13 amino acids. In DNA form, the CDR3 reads TGTGCCAGCAGTTTAGGACCTGAGGGCGGCTACACCTTC. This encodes CASSLGPEGGYTF.

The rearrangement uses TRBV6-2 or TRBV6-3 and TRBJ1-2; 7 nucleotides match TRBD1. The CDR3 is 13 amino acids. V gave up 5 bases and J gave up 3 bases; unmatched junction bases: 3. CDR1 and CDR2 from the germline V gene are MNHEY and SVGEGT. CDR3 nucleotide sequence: TGTGCCAGCAGTCGACAGGGTGACTATGGCTACACCTTC. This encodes CASSRQGDYGYTF.

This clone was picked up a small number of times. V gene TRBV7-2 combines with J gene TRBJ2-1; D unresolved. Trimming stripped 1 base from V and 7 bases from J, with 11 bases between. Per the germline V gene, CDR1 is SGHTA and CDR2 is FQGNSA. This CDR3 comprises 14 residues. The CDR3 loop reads CASSLDLAANEQFF. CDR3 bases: TGTGCCAGCAGCTTAGACCTCGCTGCAAATGAGCAGTTCTTC.

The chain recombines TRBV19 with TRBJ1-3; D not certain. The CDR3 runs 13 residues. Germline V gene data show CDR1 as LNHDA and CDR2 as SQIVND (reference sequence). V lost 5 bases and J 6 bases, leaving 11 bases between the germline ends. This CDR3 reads CASSPSGENTIYF. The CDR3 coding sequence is TGTGCCAGTAGTCCTTCCGGGGAAAACACCATATATTTT.